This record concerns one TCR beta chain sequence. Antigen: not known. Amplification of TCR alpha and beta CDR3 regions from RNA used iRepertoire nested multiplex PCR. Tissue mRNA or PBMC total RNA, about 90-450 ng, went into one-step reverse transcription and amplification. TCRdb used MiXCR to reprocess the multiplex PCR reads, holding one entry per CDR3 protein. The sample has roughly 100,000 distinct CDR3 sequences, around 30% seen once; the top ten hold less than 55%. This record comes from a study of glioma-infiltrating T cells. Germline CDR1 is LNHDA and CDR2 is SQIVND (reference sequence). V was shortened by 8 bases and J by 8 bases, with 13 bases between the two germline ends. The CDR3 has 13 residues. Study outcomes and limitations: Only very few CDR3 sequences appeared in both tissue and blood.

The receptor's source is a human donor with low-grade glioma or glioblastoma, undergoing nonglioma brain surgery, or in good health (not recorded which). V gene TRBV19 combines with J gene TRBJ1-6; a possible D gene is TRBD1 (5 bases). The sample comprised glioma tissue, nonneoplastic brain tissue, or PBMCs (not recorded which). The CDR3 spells CASQGAVDSPLHF. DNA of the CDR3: TGTGCCAGTCAAGGGGCTGTGGATTCACCCCTCCACTTT.